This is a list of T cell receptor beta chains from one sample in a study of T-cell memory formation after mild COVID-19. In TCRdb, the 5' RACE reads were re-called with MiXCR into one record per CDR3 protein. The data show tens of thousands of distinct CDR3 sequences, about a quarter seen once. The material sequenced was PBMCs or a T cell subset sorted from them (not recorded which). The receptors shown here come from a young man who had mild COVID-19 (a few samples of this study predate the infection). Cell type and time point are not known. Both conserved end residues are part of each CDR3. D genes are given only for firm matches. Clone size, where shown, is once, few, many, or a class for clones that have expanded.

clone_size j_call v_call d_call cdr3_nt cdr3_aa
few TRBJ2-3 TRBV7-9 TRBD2 TGTGCCAGCAGCTTAGCGACGCAGAAGGAGCGGGGGCAAGATACGCAGTATTTT CASSLATQKERGQDTQYF
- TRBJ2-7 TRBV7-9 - TGTGCCAGCAGCTTAGAACGGAGCTACGAGCAGTACTTC CASSLERSYEQYF
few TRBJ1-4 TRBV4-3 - TGCGCCAGCAGCCAAGATCCGGGGGGGCGTGAAAAACTGTTTTTT CASSQDPGGREKLFF
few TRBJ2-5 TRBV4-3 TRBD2 TGCGCCAGCAGCCAAGATCGAGCGGGGGCCCCCCACCAGTACTTC CASSQDRAGAPHQYF
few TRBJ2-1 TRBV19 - TGTGCCAGTAGTTTGTATGGGCCCGGCCCCAATGAGCAGTTCTTC CASSLYGPGPNEQFF
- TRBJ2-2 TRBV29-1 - TGCAGCGTTGCCGGGACACCCAACACCGGGGAGCTGTTTTTT CSVAGTPNTGELFF
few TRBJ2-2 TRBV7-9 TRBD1 TGTGCCGGGACAGAAAGAAACACCGGGGAGCTGTTTTTT CAGTERNTGELFF
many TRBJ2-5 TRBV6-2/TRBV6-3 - TGTGCCAGCAGTTACTCGAGGACCAGTAAGACCCAGTACTTC CASSYSRTSKTQYF
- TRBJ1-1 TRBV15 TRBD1 TGTGCCACCAGCCCCGGGACAGGGGAACGAATGAACACTGAAGCTTTCTTT CATSPGTGERMNTEAFF
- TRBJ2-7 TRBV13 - TGTGCCAGCAGCCCGCGGGGCGGCTCCTACGAGCAGTACTTC CASSPRGGSYEQYF
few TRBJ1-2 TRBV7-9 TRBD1 TGTGCCAGCAGCTCTGACAGGGGGGGTTACGGCTACACCTTC CASSSDRGGYGYTF
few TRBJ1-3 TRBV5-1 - TGCGCCAGCAGCGGGACCGGGACGCTCGGAAACACCATATATTTT CASSGTGTLGNTIYF
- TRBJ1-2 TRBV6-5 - TGTGCCAGCAGTTACGGGTTTTCTAACTATGGCTACACCTTC CASSYGFSNYGYTF
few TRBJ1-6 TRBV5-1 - TGCGCCAGCAGCTTGGTGTGGGAGGCAAAGAATTCACCCCTCCACTTT CASSLVWEAKNSPLHF
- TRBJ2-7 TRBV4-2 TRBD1 TGTGCCAGCAGCCAAGAGGGGGCGGACAGGGGGCTCCACGAGCAGTACTTC CASSQEGADRGLHEQYF
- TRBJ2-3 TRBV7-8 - TGTGCCAGCAGCTTAGCGCACTACACGCAGTATTTT CASSLAHYTQYF
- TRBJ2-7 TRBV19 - TGTGCCAGTAGTATGTACCCTGGCTACGAGCAGTACTTC CASSMYPGYEQYF
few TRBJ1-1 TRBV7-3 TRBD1 TGTGCCAGCAGCTGGACGGGACAGTCGTCCGCTGAAGCTTTCTTT CASSWTGQSSAEAFF